These T cell receptor beta chains were read from a single sample in a study of blood T cell repertoires in COVID-19. Sequenced by immunoSEQ multiplex PCR; TCRdb stores in-frame clones only, minus some. Here the sample spans approximately 170,000 clones, less than 80% being singletons. Sequencing was done on a sample of PBMCs or T cells enriched from blood (not recorded which). All receptors derive from a woman between 65 and 79 years old in a cohort exposed to, infected with or recovered from COVID-19 (not recorded which). Each CDR3 is given with its conserved first and last residue. Fields, in order: CDR3 protein, CDR3 DNA, D gene, V gene, J gene, clone size. D genes are given only for firm matches. Only some rows state a clone size, as once, few, many or a class for expanded clones.

CASSLQGMNTEAFF	TGCGCCAGCAGCTTACAGGGGATGAACACTGAAGCTTTCTTT	TRBD1	TRBV5-1	TRBJ1-1	.
CASDTGASYNEQFF	TGCGCCAGTGACACGGGAGCCTCCTACAATGAGCAGTTCTTC	.	TRBV5-1	TRBJ2-1	.
CASSPDRESPLHF	TGTGCCAGCAGCCCAGACAGGGAATCACCCCTCCACTTT	TRBD1	TRBV11-1	TRBJ1-6	.
CASSLQGGGETQYF	TGTGCCAGCAGCCTCCAGGGAGGAGGAGAGACCCAGTACTTC	.	TRBV9	TRBJ2-5	.
CASSEGAQYEKLFF	TGTGCCAGCAGTGAAGGGGCGCAGTATGAAAAACTGTTTTTT	.	TRBV2	TRBJ1-4	.
CASSYRSDTPYEQYF	TGTGCCAGCAGCTACCGGTCGGACACCCCCTACGAGCAGTACTTC	.	TRBV11-3	TRBJ2-7	.
CASTGQGARLAFF	TGTGCCAGCACCGGACAGGGGGCGCGGTTGGCTTTCTTT	TRBD1	TRBV12-3/TRBV12-4	TRBJ1-1	few
CASSDTPNSPLHF	TGTGCCAGCTCAGACACCCCTAATTCACCCCTCCACTTT	.	TRBV18	TRBJ1-6	.
CASSQVGIDNEQFF	TGTGCCAGCAGCCAAGTTGGCATTGACAATGAGCAGTTCTTC	.	TRBV4-2	TRBJ2-1	.
CASSLSRLNTEAFF	TGTGCCAGCAGTTTATCGCGGTTGAACACTGAAGCTTTCTTT	.	TRBV27	TRBJ1-1	.